The text below deals with one T cell receptor beta chain. TCRdb's table, derived via immunoSEQ multiplex PCR, lists solely in-frame clones and lacks some. The sample has 9,000 to 10,000 clones; less than 65% are singletons. The data belong to a study of tissue T cells after allogeneic stem cell transplantation. The source of this sequence is a woman aged 18-55 years with breast cancer. The sample was tissue from the jejunum, taken at autopsy.

The CDR3 here is CASSEVGSQETQYF. The CDR3 DNA sequence: TGTGCCAGCAGTGAAGTGGGAAGTCAAGAGACCCAGTACTTC. The rearrangement joins TRBV2 to TRBJ2-5; D is unclear. Trimming took 1 base from V and 2 from J, leaving 8 bases between them. Germline lookup yields CDR1 SNHLY and CDR2 FYNNEI. CDR3 size: 14 residues. The whole variable domain, filled in from reference TRBV2 and TRBJ2-5, reads EPEVTQTPSHQVTQMGQEVILRCVPISNHLYFYWYRQILGQKVEFLVSFYNNEISEKSEIFDDQFSVERPDGSNFTLKIRSTKLEDSAMYFCASSEVGSQETQYFGPGTRLLVL.